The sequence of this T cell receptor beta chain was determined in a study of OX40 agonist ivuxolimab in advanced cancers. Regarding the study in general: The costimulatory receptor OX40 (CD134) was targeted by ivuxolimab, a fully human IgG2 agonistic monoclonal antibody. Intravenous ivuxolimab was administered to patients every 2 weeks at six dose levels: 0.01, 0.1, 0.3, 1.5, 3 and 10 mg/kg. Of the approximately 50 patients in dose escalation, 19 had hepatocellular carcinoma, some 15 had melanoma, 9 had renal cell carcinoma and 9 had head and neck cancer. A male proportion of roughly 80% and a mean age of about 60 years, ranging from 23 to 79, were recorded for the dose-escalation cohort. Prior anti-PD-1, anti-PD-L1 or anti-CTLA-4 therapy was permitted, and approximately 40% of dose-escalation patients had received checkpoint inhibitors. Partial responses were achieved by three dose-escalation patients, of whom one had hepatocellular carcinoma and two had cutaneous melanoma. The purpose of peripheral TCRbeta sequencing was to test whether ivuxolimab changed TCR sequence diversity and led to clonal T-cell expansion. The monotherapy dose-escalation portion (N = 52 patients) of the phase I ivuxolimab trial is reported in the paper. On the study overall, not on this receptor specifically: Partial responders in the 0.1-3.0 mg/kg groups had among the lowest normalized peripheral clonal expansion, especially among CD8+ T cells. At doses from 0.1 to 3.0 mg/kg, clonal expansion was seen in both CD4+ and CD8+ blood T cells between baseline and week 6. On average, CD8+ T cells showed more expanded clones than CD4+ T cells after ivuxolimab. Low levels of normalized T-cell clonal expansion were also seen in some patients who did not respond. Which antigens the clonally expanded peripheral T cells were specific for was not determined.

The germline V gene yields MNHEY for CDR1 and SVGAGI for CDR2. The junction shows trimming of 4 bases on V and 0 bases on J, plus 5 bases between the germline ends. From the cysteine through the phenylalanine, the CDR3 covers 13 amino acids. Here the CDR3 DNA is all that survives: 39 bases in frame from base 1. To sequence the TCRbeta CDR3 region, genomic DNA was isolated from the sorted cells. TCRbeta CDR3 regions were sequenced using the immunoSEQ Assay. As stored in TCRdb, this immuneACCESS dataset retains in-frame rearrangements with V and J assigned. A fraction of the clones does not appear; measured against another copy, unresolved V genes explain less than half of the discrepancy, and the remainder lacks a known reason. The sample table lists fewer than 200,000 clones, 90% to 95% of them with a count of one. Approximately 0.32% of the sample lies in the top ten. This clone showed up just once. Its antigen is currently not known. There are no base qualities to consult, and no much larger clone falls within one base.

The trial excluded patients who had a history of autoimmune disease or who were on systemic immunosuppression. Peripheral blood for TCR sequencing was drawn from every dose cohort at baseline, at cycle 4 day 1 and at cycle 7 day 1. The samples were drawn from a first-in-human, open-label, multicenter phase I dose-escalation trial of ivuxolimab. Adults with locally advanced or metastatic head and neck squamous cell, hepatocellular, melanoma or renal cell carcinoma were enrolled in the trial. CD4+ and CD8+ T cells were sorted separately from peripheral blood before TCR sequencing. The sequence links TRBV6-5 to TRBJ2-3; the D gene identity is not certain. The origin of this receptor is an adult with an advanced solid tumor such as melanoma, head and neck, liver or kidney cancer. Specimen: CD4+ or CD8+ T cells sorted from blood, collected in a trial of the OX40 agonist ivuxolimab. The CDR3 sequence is CASSFISTDTQYF. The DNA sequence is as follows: TGTGCCAGCAGTTTTATTAGCACAGATACGCAGTATTTT.